This TCR beta chain was identified during a study of T cells of healthy individuals. TCRdb analysed the 5' RACE reads with MiXCR anew, one entry per CDR3 protein. In the table there are tens of thousands of distinct CDR3 sequences, around 16% of which are singletons. V was pared by 2 bases and J by 0 bases, with 11 bases between. Looked up from germline, CDR1 is MNHNS and CDR2 is SASEGT. The CDR3 spans 16 residues. V usage is TRBV6-1 and J usage is TRBJ1-5; D remains ambiguous. The receptor was derived from a human donor in good health. The CDR3 is CASSEPDTISNQPQHF. The DNA for the CDR3 is TGTGCCAGCAGTGAACCAGACACAATTAGCAATCAGCCCCAGCATTTT.